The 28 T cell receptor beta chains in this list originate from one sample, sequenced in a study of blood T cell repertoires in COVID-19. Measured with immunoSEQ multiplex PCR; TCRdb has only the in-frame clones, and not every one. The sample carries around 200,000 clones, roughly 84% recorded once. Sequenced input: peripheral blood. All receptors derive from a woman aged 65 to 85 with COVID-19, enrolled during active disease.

CDR3 sequence reads: CASTPRGIGGGYGYTF. The CDR3 region has the DNA TGTGCCAGCACCCCTCGGGGAATAGGGGGCGGCTATGGCTACACCTTC. The V gene is TRBV7-9, the J gene TRBJ1-2, with TRBD1 matching over 7 bases. CDR1 is SEHNR, CDR2 FQNEAQ, per germline (reference sequence). This CDR3 spans 16 amino acids. Trimming at V came to 7 bases and at J to 4 bases, leaving 15 bases not matched to a gene.

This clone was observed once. The CDR3 protein is CAWSQGHNNYGYTF. CDR3 sequence (DNA): TGTGCCTGGAGTCAGGGCCACAACAATTATGGCTACACCTTC. This sequence joins TRBV30 and TRBJ1-2; tentatively, D is TRBD1 (5 bases). The CDR3 loop spans 14 amino acids. V gave up 2 bases and J gave up 5 bases, with 15 bases separating them. Per the germline V gene, CDR1 is GTSNPN and CDR2 is SVGIG (reference sequence).

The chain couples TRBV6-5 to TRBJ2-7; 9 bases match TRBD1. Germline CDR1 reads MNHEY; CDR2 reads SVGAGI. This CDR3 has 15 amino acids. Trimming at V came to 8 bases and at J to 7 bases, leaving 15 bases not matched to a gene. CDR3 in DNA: TGTGCCAGCGGCCACCGGGAACAGGGGGCCCGGGAGCAGTACTTC. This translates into CASGHREQGAREQYF.

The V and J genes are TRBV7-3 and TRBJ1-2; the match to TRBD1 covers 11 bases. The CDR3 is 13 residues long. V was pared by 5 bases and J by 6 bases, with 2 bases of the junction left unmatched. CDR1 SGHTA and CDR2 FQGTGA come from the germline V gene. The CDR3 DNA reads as TGTGCCAGCAGCGGGACAGGGGGAAATGGCTACACCTTC. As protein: CASSGTGGNGYTF.

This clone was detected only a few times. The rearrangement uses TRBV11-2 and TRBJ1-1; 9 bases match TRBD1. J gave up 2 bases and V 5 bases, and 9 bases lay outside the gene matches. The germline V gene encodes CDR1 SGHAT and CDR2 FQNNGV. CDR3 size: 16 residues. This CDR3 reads CASSRTGTGFNTEAFF. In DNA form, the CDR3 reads TGTGCCAGCAGCCGCACCGGGACAGGGTTTAACACTGAAGCTTTCTTT.

CDR3 amino acids: CASSTGRLAGDYNEQFF. In nucleotides, the CDR3 is TGTGCCAGCAGCACAGGTCGACTAGCGGGGGACTACAATGAGCAGTTCTTC. The chain employs TRBV11-3 and TRBJ2-1; TRBD2 agrees at 12 bases. This CDR3 has 17 residues. Germline CDR1 SGHNT, CDR2 YENEEA. V was pared by 5 bases and J by 3 bases, with 8 bases of the junction left unmatched.

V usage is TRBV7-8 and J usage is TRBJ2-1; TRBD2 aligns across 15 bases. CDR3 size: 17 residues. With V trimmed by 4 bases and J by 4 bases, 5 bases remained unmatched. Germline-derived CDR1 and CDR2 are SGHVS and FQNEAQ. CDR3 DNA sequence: TGTGCCAGCAGCTCGGGACTAGCGGGGGGTAAATACAATGAGCAGTTCTTC. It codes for CASSSGLAGGKYNEQFF.

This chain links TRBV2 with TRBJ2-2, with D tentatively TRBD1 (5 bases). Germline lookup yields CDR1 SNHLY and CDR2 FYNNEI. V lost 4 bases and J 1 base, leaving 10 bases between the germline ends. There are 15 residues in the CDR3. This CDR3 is CASSGGSRNTGELFF. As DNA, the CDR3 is TGTGCCAGCAGTGGGGGCAGTAGGAACACCGGGGAGCTGTTTTTT.

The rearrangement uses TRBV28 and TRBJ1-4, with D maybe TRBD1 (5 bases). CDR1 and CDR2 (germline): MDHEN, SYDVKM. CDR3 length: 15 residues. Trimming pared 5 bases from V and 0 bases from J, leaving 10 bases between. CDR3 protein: CASSIRQSTNEKLFF. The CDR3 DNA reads TGTGCCAGCAGTATACGACAGTCAACTAATGAAAAACTGTTTTTT.

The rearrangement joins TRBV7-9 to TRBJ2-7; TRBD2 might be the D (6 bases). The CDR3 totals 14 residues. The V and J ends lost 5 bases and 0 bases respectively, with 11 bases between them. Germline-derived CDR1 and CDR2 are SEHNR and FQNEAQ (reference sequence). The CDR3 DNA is TGTGCCAGCAGCATGGACGGGAGCTCCTACGAGCAGTACTTC. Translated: CASSMDGSSYEQYF.

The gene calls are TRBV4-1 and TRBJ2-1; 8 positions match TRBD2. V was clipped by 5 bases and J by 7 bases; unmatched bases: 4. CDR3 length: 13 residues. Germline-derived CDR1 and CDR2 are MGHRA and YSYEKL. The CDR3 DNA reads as TGCGCCAGCAGCAGTCGACTAGCGAATGAGCAGTTCTTC. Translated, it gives CASSSRLANEQFF.

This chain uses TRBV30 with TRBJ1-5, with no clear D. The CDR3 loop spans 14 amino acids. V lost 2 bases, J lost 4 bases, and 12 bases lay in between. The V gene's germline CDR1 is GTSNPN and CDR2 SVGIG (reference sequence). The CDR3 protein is CAWSYSRGNQPQHF. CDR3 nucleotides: TGTGCCTGGAGTTACTCACGGGGAAATCAGCCCCAGCATTTT.

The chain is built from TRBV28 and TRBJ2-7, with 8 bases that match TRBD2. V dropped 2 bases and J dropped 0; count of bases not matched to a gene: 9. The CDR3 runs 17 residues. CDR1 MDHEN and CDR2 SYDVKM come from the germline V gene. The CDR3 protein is CASSLASGPLSSYEQYF. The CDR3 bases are TGTGCCAGCAGTTTAGCTAGCGGGCCATTAAGCTCCTACGAGCAGTACTTC.

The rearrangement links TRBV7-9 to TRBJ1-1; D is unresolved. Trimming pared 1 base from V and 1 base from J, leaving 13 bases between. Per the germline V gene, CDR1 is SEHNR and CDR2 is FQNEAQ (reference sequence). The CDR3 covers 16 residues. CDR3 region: CASSLVKGGPNTEAFF. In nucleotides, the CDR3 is TGTGCCAGCAGCTTAGTTAAGGGAGGACCGAACACTGAAGCTTTCTTT.

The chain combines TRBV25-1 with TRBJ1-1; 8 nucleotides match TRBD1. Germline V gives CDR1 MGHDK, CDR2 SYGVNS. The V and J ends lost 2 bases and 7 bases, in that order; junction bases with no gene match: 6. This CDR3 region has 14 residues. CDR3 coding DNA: TGTGCCAGCAGTGAACCAGGGGGCGCGGTTGAAGCTTTCTTT. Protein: CASSEPGGAVEAFF.

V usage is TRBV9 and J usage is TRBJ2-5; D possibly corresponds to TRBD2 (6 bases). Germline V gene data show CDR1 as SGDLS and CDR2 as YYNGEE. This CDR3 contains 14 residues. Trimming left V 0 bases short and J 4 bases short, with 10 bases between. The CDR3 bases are TGTGCCAGCAGCGTAGAGGTGGGGGGAGAGACCCAGTACTTC. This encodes CASSVEVGGETQYF.

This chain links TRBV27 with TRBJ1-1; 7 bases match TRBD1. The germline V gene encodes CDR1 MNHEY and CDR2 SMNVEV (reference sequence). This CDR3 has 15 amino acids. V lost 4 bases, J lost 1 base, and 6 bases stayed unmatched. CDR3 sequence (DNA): TGTGCCAGCAGTTCGACAGGGAGATGGAACACTGAAGCTTTCTTT. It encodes CASSSTGRWNTEAFF.

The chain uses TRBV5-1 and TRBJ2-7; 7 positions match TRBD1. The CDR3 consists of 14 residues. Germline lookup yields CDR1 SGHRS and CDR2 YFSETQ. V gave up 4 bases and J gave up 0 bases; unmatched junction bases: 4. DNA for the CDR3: TGCGCCAGCAGCCGGACAGGTTCCTCCTACGAGCAGTACTTC. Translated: CASSRTGSSYEQYF. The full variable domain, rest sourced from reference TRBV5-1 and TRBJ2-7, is KAGVTQTPRYLIKTRGQQVTLSCSPISGHRSVSWYQQTPGQGLQFLFEYFSETQRNKGNFPGRFSGRQFSNSRSEMNVSTLELGDSALYLCASSRTGSSYEQYFGPGTRLTVT.

CDR3 sequence (DNA): TGTGCCACCAGCATACGGACAGGTCGAGGTTCCTACGAGCAGTACTTC. Protein product: CATSIRTGRGSYEQYF. This chain connects TRBV15 to TRBJ2-7; 7 bases map to TRBD1. The CDR3 covers 16 residues. Trimming at V came to 4 bases and at J to 1 base, leaving 10 bases not matched to a gene. CDR1 is LNHNV and CDR2 is YYDKDF in the germline V gene (reference sequence).

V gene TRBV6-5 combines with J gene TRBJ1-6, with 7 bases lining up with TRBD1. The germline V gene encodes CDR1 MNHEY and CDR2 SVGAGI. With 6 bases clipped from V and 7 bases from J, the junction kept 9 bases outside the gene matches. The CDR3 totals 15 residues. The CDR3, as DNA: TGTGCCAGCAGGGGTTTACAGGGGCGGAATTCACCCCTCCACTTT. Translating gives CASRGLQGRNSPLHF.

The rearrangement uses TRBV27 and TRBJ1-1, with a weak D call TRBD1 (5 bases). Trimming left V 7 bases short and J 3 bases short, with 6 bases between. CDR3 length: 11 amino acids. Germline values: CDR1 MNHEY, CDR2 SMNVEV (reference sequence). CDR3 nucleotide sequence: TGTGCCAGCACAGGGTACACTGAAGCTTTCTTT. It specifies CASTGYTEAFF.

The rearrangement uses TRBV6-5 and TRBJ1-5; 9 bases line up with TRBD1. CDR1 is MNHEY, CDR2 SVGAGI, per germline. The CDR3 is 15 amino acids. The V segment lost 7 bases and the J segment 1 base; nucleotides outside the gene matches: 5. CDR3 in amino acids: CASIPGTGSNQPQHF. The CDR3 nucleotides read TGTGCCAGCATTCCCGGGACAGGGAGCAATCAGCCCCAGCATTTT.

CDR3 sequence reads: CASSPGVLWGYTF. The CDR3 DNA sequence: TGTGCCAGCAGCCCCGGAGTCCTATGGGGCTACACCTTC. V gene TRBV28 combines with J gene TRBJ1-2; D not certain. CDR1 MDHEN and CDR2 SYDVKM come from the germline V gene. Trimming stripped 6 bases from V and 8 bases from J, with 16 bases between. This CDR3 is built from 13 residues.

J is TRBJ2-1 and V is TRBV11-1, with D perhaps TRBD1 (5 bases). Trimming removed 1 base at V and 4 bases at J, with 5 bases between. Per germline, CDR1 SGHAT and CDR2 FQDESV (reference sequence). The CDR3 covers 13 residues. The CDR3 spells CASSLGQYNEQFF. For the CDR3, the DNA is TGTGCCAGCAGCTTAGGACAGTACAATGAGCAGTTCTTC.

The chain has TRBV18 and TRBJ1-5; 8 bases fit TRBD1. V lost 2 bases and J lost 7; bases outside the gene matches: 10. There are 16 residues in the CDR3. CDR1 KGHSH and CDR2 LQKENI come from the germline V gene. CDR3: CASSPGVDRGEQPQHF. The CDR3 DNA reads TGTGCCAGCTCACCAGGGGTAGACAGGGGAGAACAGCCCCAGCATTTT.

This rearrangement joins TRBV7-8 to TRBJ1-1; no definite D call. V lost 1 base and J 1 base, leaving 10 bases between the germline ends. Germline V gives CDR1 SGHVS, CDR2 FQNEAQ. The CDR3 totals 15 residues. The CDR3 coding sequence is TGTGCCAGCAGCTTAGTACCAGACTGGAACACTGAAGCTTTCTTT. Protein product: CASSLVPDWNTEAFF.

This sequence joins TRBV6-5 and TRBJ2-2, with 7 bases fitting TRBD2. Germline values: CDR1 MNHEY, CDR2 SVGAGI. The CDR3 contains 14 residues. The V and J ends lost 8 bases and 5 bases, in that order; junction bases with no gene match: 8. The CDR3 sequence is CASLFDGRTGELFF. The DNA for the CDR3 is TGTGCCAGCCTCTTCGACGGGAGGACCGGGGAGCTGTTTTTT.

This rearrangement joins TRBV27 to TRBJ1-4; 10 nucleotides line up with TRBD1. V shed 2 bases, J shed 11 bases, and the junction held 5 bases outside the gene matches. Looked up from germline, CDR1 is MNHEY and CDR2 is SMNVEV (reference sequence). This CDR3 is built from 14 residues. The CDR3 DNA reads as TGTGCCAGCAGTTTAGGGACAGGGGTTTCCAAACTGTTTTTT. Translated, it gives CASSLGTGVSKLFF.